The source of this T cell receptor beta chain is a study of cytomegalovirus exposure and HLA in healthy donors. In regard to this clone: Its antigen is still unknown.

Germline V gives CDR1 MNHEY, CDR2 SVGAGI. V shed 0 bases and J 8 bases; nucleotides not matched to a gene: 5. This CDR3 has 14 amino acids. 60 Vbeta and 13 Jbeta primers were used in PCR. Per the original methods: Unique TCR beta chains numbered approximately 76 million in a later analysis, with around 10 million shared. The protocol was immunoSEQ multiplex PCR, while the TCRdb copy is restricted to in-frame clones and leaves out a portion. The V and J calls and clone size are taken from that table; D and trimming were inferred from the DNA. The repertoire has approximately 110,000 clones, roughly 70% of them found once; the top ten carry more than 0.7%. Notes on the study in general: TCR beta V- and J-gene trimming, according to a later analysis, was linked to a missense DCLRE1C variant.

The clonotype originates from a woman in her thirties in good health and CMV-seronegative. Source material: PBMCs. The chain carries TRBV6-5 and TRBJ1-2; 8 positions match TRBD1. The DNA of the CDR3 is TGTGCCAGCAGTTACTCCCAGGACAGGGTGGGCTACACCTTC. It encodes CASSYSQDRVGYTF.